A single sample gave rise to the 7 T cell receptor beta chains below, sequenced in a study of human T cells and chemical hapten exposure. Time point specified: patch test 3, about 24 weeks after DPC sensitization. Treatment described: therapeutic diphenylcyclopropenone sensitization with weekly scalp DPC. TCRdb reanalysed the RACE reads using MiXCR and keeps one entry per CDR3 protein. This table holds about 120,000 distinct CDR3 sequences, around 11% found once. The starting material was whole blood, obtained in connection with sensitization to the hapten diphenylcyclopropenone (DPC). These receptors were collected from a woman aged 45-60 years with alopecia areata. Some clones in this sample may be carry-over from other donors' samples.

This rearrangement joins TRBV2 to TRBJ1-1; D is undetermined. Trimming took off 0 bases at V and 8 bases at J, with 13 bases between the two ends. Germline V gene lookup returns CDR1 SNHLY and CDR2 FYNNEI. The CDR3 length is 14 residues. CDR3 DNA: TGTGCCAGCAGTGAAGCCCCAGGAGGCGCCGAAGCTTTCTTT. This gives the protein CASSEAPGGAEAFF.

This clonotype was seen repeatedly, ten times or more. The V gene is TRBV20-1, the J gene TRBJ1-1; no firm D call. The V end lost 3 bases, the J end lost 0 bases, and 14 bases lay between the germline ends. The CDR3 runs 15 residues. CDR1 is DFQATT and CDR2 is SNEGSKA in the germline V gene (reference sequence). For the CDR3, the DNA is TGCAGTGCTAGGTGGAGCGGCGGCTTGAACACTGAAGCTTTCTTT. This codes for CSARWSGGLNTEAFF.

This clonotype was picked up one time. The genes are TRBV18 and TRBJ2-4, with 12 bases that match TRBD1. After removal of 3 bases from V and 1 base from J, the junction contained 10 bases not matched to a gene. Per germline, CDR1 KGHSH and CDR2 LQKENI. The CDR3 is made up of 19 amino acids. The CDR3, as DNA: TGTGCCAGCTCACCTTTGGGACAGGGGGCGATTCTGGCCAAAAACATTCAGTACTTC. Encoded protein: CASSPLGQGAILAKNIQYF.

The chain combines TRBV21-1 with TRBJ2-7; TRBD1, the table's D call, lacks a check against the DNA. TRBV21-1 is listed as a pseudogene. The CDR3 contains 16 residues. The CDR3 nucleotides read TGTGCCAGCAGCAGCCCCGAGGGGGGCCACAAGGGCGAGCAGTACTTC. It codes for CASSSPEGGHKGEQYF.

This clonotype was seen a few times. The chain has TRBV2 and TRBJ1-1; D is perhaps TRBD1 (6 bases). The V end was cut by 7 bases, the J end by 2 bases, with 14 bases between. Germline-derived CDR1 and CDR2 are SNHLY and FYNNEI. This CDR3 contains 14 residues. The CDR3 DNA reads as TGTGCCAGCATTTCCGGGACACAAAACACTGAAGCTTTCTTT. Residues: CASISGTQNTEAFF.

This clonotype was observed a handful of times. The gene calls are TRBV12-3 or TRBV12-4 and TRBJ2-3, with D possibly TRBD2 on 6 matching bases. This CDR3 spans 15 amino acids. V gave up 3 bases and J gave up 0 bases, with 10 bases separating them. The CDR3 DNA reads as TGTGCCAGCAGTTTCGGGGGACCTAGCACAGATACGCAGTATTTT. Its protein is CASSFGGPSTDTQYF.

This clonotype has more than one count but fewer than ten. The chain combines TRBV12-3 or TRBV12-4 with TRBJ2-7, with D perhaps assigned TRBD1 or TRBD2 (5 bases each). The germline V and J ends were trimmed by 6 bases and 5 bases, with 14 bases remaining between them. CDR3 size: 13 residues. CDR3 in amino acids: CASSTGTLDEQYF. The CDR3 DNA sequence: TGTGCCAGCAGCACCGGGACCCTCGACGAGCAGTACTTC.